A single sample gave rise to the 23 T cell receptor beta chains below, sequenced in a study of vaccination effects on CD4 cells after COVID-19 (dated 2022 in TCRdb). In the ViraFEST assay, PBMC were stimulated with viral peptide pools, and antigen-specific CD4+ T cell clonotypes were then identified by expansion using TCR sequencing. After less than 13 days of culture, CD4+ T cells were isolated with the EasySep CD4+ T cell isolation kit. None of the healthy vaccine recipients had a prior SARS-CoV-2 infection, which was confirmed by nucleocapsid antibody tests that came back negative both before and after vaccination. To prepare the library, the immunoSEQ multiplex PCR assay was applied. As stored in TCRdb, this immuneACCESS dataset retains in-frame rearrangements with V and J assigned. A fraction of the clones does not appear; measured against another copy, unresolved V genes explain less than half of the discrepancy, and the remainder lacks a known reason. This sample gives 55,000 to 80,000 clones in total; about four fifths of them show up just once. The leading ten clones occupy more than 10% of the sample.

For these TCRs, the target antigens are not known. The sample consisted of CD4+ T cells from PBMCs cultured with SARS-CoV-2 spike peptides, taken before COVID-19 vaccination. What this sample's cell subset or site label stands for: SARS-CoV-2 spike overlapping peptide pool stimulation. The receptor set was obtained from a human donor who received a COVID-19 vaccine.

The chain recombines TRBV7-9 with TRBJ2-3; D is possibly TRBD2 (6 bases). Trimming cost V 5 bases and J 3 bases, with 12 bases left between them. Germline-derived CDR1 and CDR2 are SEHNR and FQNEAQ (reference sequence). CDR3 length: 14 residues. This chain's CDR3 is CASSPWGVTDTQYF. The DNA for the CDR3 is TGTGCCAGCAGCCCCTGGGGGGTAACAGATACGCAGTATTTT. Using reference TRBV7-9 and TRBJ2-3 for the parts outside the CDR3, the full variable domain is DTGVSQNPRHKITKRGQNVTFRCDPISEHNRLYWYRQTLGQGPEFLTYFQNEAQLEKSRLLSDRFSAERPKGSFSTLEIQRTEQGDSAMYLCASSPWGVTDTQYFGPGTRLTVL.

V is TRBV6-5 and J is TRBJ2-3, with D uncertain. CDR3 length equals 13 residues. Trimming took off 3 bases at V and 1 base at J, with 5 bases between the two ends. Germline CDR1 is MNHEY and CDR2 is SVGAGI. The CDR3 bases are TGTGCCAGCAGTTATGGCGGCACAGATACGCAGTATTTT. Its protein is CASSYGGTDTQYF.

The chain uses TRBV2 and TRBJ2-4; the D is unclear. Germline CDR1 reads SNHLY; CDR2 reads FYNNEI. V was pared by 6 bases and J by 15 bases, with 24 bases between. This CDR3 spans 14 amino acids. This CDR3 reads CASRESVEVGFRYF. CDR3 bases: TGTGCCAGCAGGGAGAGTGTAGAAGTTGGCTTCCGGTACTTC.

This clone appeared a single time. The chain combines TRBV12-3 or TRBV12-4 with TRBJ1-1; no reliable D call. Trimming stripped 3 bases from V and 11 bases from J, with 16 bases between. This CDR3 spans 13 amino acids. CDR3 sequence (DNA): TGTGCCAGCAGTTTCTTGGGATCCGGGGAGGCTTTCTTT. Protein sequence: CASSFLGSGEAFF.

This rearrangement joins TRBV6-5 to TRBJ1-5, with D possibly being TRBD1 (5 bases). The CDR3 sequence is 15 residues long. V lost 0 bases to trimming and J lost 2 bases, with 8 bases between them. Germline lookup yields CDR1 MNHEY and CDR2 SVGAGI. CDR3 coding DNA: TGTGCCAGCAGTTACTCGATCAGGGGCAATCAGCCCCAGCATTTT. This translates into CASSYSIRGNQPQHF.

V and J are TRBV3-1 (or the pseudogene TRBV3-2) and TRBJ2-7; D may be TRBD1 (5 bases). The CDR3 runs to 14 residues. V was clipped by 2 bases and J by 3 bases, with 11 bases between them. The germline V gene has CDR1 LGHDT and CDR2 YNNKEL (reference sequence). CDR3: CASSQSAGLYEQYV. The CDR3 region has the DNA TGTGCCAGCAGCCAATCGGCAGGGCTCTACGAGCAGTACGTC.

Turning to this clone: One end of the junction varies from germline; a read error may be responsible. V gene TRBV6-5 combines with J gene TRBJ1-2, with D unclear. Germline assignment: CDR1 MNHEY and CDR2 SVGAGI. The CDR3 loop spans 15 amino acids. CDR3 loop: CVSSSRTAAGGGYTF. Written as DNA, the CDR3 is TGTGTCAGCAGTTCTCGGACGGCGGCCGGTGGGGGCTACACCTTC.

In its sample, this clone was seen a few times. V is TRBV28 and J is TRBJ1-2, with 9 bases identical to TRBD1. This CDR3 region has 14 residues. The J segment lost 5 bases and the V segment lost 7 bases, leaving 8 bases of the junction unmatched. Germline V gene sequence: CDR1 MDHEN, CDR2 SYDVKM. CDR3: CASTPGGTGYGYTF. As DNA, the CDR3 is TGTGCCAGCACCCCAGGGGGGACAGGGTATGGCTACACCTTC.

The chain joins TRBV28 to TRBJ1-4; D gene unclear. The CDR3 length is 15 residues. Deletions cut 1 base from V and 7 bases from J, with 13 bases between. Germline CDR1 and CDR2: MDHEN and SYDVKM. Written as DNA, the CDR3 is TGTGCCAGCAGTTTATTTCGAGGTGGTGGTGAAAAACTGTTTTTT. Its protein is CASSLFRGGGEKLFF.

The V gene is TRBV7-3, the J gene TRBJ1-6; D might be TRBD1 (5 bases). Germline V gene sequence: CDR1 SGHTA, CDR2 FQGTGA. This CDR3 comprises 15 residues. Trimming took 4 bases from V and 9 from J, leaving 16 bases between them. CDR3 DNA sequence: TGTGCCAGCAGCTCCGCTCGGGGCTGGGGTTCACCCCTCCACTTT. Protein: CASSSARGWGSPLHF.

On this clone: Germline is not matched at one junction end, which may reflect a read error. The rearrangement uses TRBV5-1 and TRBJ1-1; D might be TRBD1 (5 bases). Per germline, CDR1 SGHRS and CDR2 YFSETQ. The CDR3 runs 13 residues. CDR3 nucleotides: TGCGCTAGCAGCTTGGGGACGAACACTGAAGCTTTCTTT. Translation: CASSLGTNTEAFF.

The chain carries TRBV24-1 and TRBJ2-1, with 10 bases identical to TRBD1. Per the germline V gene, CDR1 is KGHDR and CDR2 is SFDVKD. The CDR3 covers 16 residues. V was pared by 0 bases and J by 2 bases, with 0 bases of the junction left unmatched. Here the CDR3 reads CATSDLGQGAYNEQFF. CDR3 coding DNA: TGTGCCACCAGTGATTTGGGACAGGGGGCCTACAATGAGCAGTTCTTC.

The chain joins TRBV4-1 to TRBJ2-5, with 11 bases aligning to TRBD2. Trimming at V came to 1 base and at J to 1 base, leaving 11 bases not matched to a gene. The CDR3 consists of 19 residues. Germline CDR1 is MGHRA and CDR2 is YSYEKL. CDR3 amino acids: CASSQVRASGGRSQETQYF. The CDR3 DNA is TGCGCCAGCAGCCAAGTAAGGGCTAGCGGGGGGCGTTCCCAAGAGACCCAGTACTTC.

The V and J genes are TRBV28 and TRBJ1-6; D perhaps matches TRBD1 (5 bases). V lost 3 bases, J lost 7 bases, and 13 bases lay in between. The germline V gene has CDR1 MDHEN and CDR2 SYDVKM. CDR3 length: 15 residues. Here the CDR3 reads CASSFSGGKNSPLHF. CDR3 DNA: TGTGCCAGCAGTTTCAGCGGGGGAAAAAATTCACCCCTCCACTTT. Supplemented by reference TRBV28 and TRBJ1-6, the full variable domain reads DVKVTQSSRYLVKRTGEKVFLECVQDMDHENMFWYRQDPGLGLRLIYFSYDVKMKEKGDIPEGYSVSREKKERFSLILESASTNQTSMYLCASSFSGGKNSPLHFGNGTRLTVT.

This clone was counted only a few times. The chain recombines TRBV6-6 with TRBJ1-4, with D unresolved. This CDR3 is 15 amino acids long. The germline V and J ends were trimmed by 0 bases and 2 bases, with 7 bases remaining between them. The germline gives CDR1 MNHNY, CDR2 SVGAGI (reference sequence). The CDR3 spells CASSYSGRTNEKLFF. The DNA for the CDR3 is TGTGCCAGCAGTTACTCCGGGAGGACTAATGAAAAACTGTTTTTT.

V usage is TRBV2 and J usage is TRBJ2-7, with 8 bases fitting TRBD2. Germline CDR1 and CDR2: SNHLY and FYNNEI. The CDR3 loop spans 15 amino acids. V gave up 7 bases and J gave up 3 bases; unmatched junction bases: 11. CDR3 sequence (DNA): TGTGCCAGCACCTCAGCGGGGGAACTTTACTACGAGCAGTACGTC. This codes for CASTSAGELYYEQYV.

The chain joins TRBV30 to TRBJ2-1, with D hard to call. The CDR3 is made up of 16 amino acids. The germline CDR1 and CDR2 sequences are GTSNPN and SVGIG (reference sequence). V was clipped by 0 bases and J by 3 bases, with 15 bases between them. CDR3 bases: TGTGCCTGGAGTGTACGGCGGCTAGGGCGCTACAATGAGCAGTTCTTC. This codes for CAWSVRRLGRYNEQFF.

The chain combines TRBV6-2 or TRBV6-3 with TRBJ2-6; D might be TRBD1 (6 bases). V lost 0 bases, J lost 0 bases, and 12 bases lay in between. This CDR3 has 18 residues. Germline V gives CDR1 MNHEY, CDR2 SVGEGT. The CDR3 is CASSYSELGGSGANVLTF. As DNA, the CDR3 is TGTGCCAGCAGTTACTCCGAGTTAGGGGGCTCTGGGGCCAACGTCCTGACTTTC.

V usage is TRBV2 and J usage is TRBJ2-3, with a tentative D call TRBD2 (6 bases). This CDR3 has 14 residues. Germline CDR1 is SNHLY and CDR2 is FYNNEI. The V end lost 10 bases, the J end lost 2 bases, and 16 bases lay between the germline ends. The CDR3 DNA reads TGTGCCACCGGGCTAGCGACCATCACAGATACGCAGTATTTT. It is translated as CATGLATITDTQYF.

This clone was detected a few times. J is TRBJ1-1 and V is TRBV30; TRBD1 is a possible D gene (5 bases). With 2 bases removed from V and 12 bases from J, the gap between germline ends came to 10 bases. Per germline, CDR1 GTSNPN and CDR2 SVGIG (reference sequence). CDR3 length equals 10 residues. DNA for the CDR3: TGTGCCTGGAGTCTGACAGAGACTTTCTTT. Translated: CAWSLTETFF.

The chain recombines TRBV5-1 with TRBJ1-1, with D uncertain. The germline gives CDR1 SGHRS, CDR2 YFSETQ. V lost 0 bases and J lost 0, with 6 bases in between. CDR3 length: 14 amino acids. The chain's CDR3 is CASSLDSMNTEAFF. The CDR3 DNA is TGCGCCAGCAGCTTGGACAGCATGAACACTGAAGCTTTCTTT.

The V gene is TRBV10-2, the J gene TRBJ2-7; no clear D gene. Trimming cost V 0 bases and J 2 bases, with 2 bases left between them. Per the germline V gene, CDR1 is WSHSY and CDR2 is SAAADI. There are 12 residues in the CDR3. The CDR3 loop reads CASSESTYEQYV. The CDR3 bases are TGCGCCAGCAGTGAGTCCACCTACGAGCAGTACGTC.

This chain uses TRBV27 with TRBJ2-3, with TRBD2 matching 8 bases. The germline V gene encodes CDR1 MNHEY and CDR2 SMNVEV (reference sequence). The CDR3 loop spans 16 amino acids. Trimming cost V 3 bases and J 4 bases; bases outside gene matches: 9. Written as DNA, the CDR3 is TGTGCCAGCAGTTTTAACGGGGGGGTCGGCGCAGATACGCAGTATTTT. It is translated as CASSFNGGVGADTQYF.